A single sample is the source of the 25 T cell receptor beta chains below, sequenced in a study of shared clonotypes between healthy human individuals. Using immunoSEQ multiplex PCR, the repertoire was profiled, and TCRdb retains in-frame clones only, with some absent. Here the sample spans over 2 million clones, about 95% being singletons. Naivety among CD8 cells was defined by CD45RO negativity and positive CCR7 selection, thereby excluding terminally differentiated effector memory CD45RA+ cells. The sample taken for sequencing was naive CD8+ T cells sorted from blood. Receptors were obtained from a man aged 18 to 30 in good health.

The chain employs TRBV27 and TRBJ1-5; 9 nucleotides agree with TRBD1. V shed 5 bases, J shed 2 bases, and the junction held 7 bases outside the gene matches. Looked up from germline, CDR1 is MNHEY and CDR2 is SMNVEV (reference sequence). This CDR3 comprises 16 residues. DNA of the CDR3: TGTGCCAGCAGTCCGGGACAGGGAGGAGGCAATCAGCCCCAGCATTTT. Amino acids: CASSPGQGGGNQPQHF.

This sequence joins TRBV7-8 and TRBJ1-6, with 9 nucleotides matching TRBD1. The CDR3 extends over 19 amino acids. Germline V lookup: CDR1 SGHVS, CDR2 FQNEAQ. V dropped 4 bases and J dropped 10; count of bases not matched to a gene: 20. CDR3 nucleotides: TGTGCCAGCAGCTCTCAACCTTTCTACGCGGGACAGGGTGGGTCACCCCTCCACTTT. Translating it yields CASSSQPFYAGQGGSPLHF.

The chain joins TRBV6-5 to TRBJ1-4; 7 nucleotides align to TRBD1. This CDR3 is built from 15 residues. Germline V gene data show CDR1 as MNHEY and CDR2 as SVGAGI. V lost 5 bases and J lost 3; bases outside the gene matches: 6. The DNA of the CDR3 is TGTGCCAGCAGTCTCACAGGGGCGGCTAATGAAAAACTGTTTTTT. Its translation: CASSLTGAANEKLFF.

The DNA for the CDR3 is TGTGCCAGCAGTTTATGGACTAGCGGGACCTACAATGAGCAGTTCTTC. Its translation is CASSLWTSGTYNEQFF. V and J are TRBV28 and TRBJ2-1; 11 bases line up with TRBD2. The CDR3 totals 16 residues. Germline values: CDR1 MDHEN, CDR2 SYDVKM. Trimming at V came to 0 bases and at J to 2 bases, leaving 0 bases not matched to a gene.

In DNA, the CDR3 is TGTGCCAGCAGCGTATCAGGGGTCTACACAGATACGCAGTATTTT. Protein sequence: CASSVSGVYTDTQYF. The chain links TRBV9 to TRBJ2-3; perhaps TRBD1 as D (6 bases). This CDR3 contains 15 residues. With 1 base removed from V and 2 bases from J, the gap between germline ends came to 11 bases. Germline CDR1 reads SGDLS; CDR2 reads YYNGEE.

The V and J genes are TRBV28 and TRBJ1-2; no firm D call. The CDR3 consists of 12 residues. V lost 10 bases, J lost 1 base, and 10 bases lay in between. Looked up from germline, CDR1 is MDHEN and CDR2 is SYDVKM. In DNA, the CDR3 is TGTGCCATTCCCGACGGTAACTATGGCTACACCTTC. Residues: CAIPDGNYGYTF.

This sequence joins TRBV5-6 and TRBJ2-2; tentatively, D is TRBD2 (5 bases). Germline values: CDR1 SGHDT, CDR2 YYEEEE. The CDR3 has 13 residues. V gave up 2 bases and J gave up 7 bases, with 9 bases separating them. The CDR3 nucleotides are TGTGCCAGCAGCTTCTCTAGCCTCGGGGAGCTGTTTTTT. Translating gives CASSFSSLGELFF. The full variable domain, its missing parts supplied by reference TRBV5-6 and TRBJ2-2, is DAGVTQSPTHLIKTRGQQVTLRCSPKSGHDTVSWYQQALGQGPQFIFQYYEEEERQRGNFPDRFSGHQFPNYSSELNVNALLLGDSALYLCASSFSSLGELFFGEGSRLTVL.

This clone was counted a single time. This same CDR3 is encoded by further DNA sequences in the sample. The chain is built from TRBV6-5 and TRBJ2-2; no clear D gene. V was trimmed by 0 bases and J by 4 bases, leaving 6 bases between them. This CDR3 is built from 14 residues. Germline loops: CDR1 MNHEY, CDR2 SVGAGI. The CDR3 region is CASSYSAATGELFF. CDR3 coding DNA: TGTGCCAGCAGTTACTCGGCGGCCACCGGGGAGCTGTTTTTT.

The chain uses TRBV2 and TRBJ2-5, with 10 positions matching TRBD2. The CDR3 is 14 amino acids. V lost 7 bases and J lost 3; bases outside the gene matches: 5. Germline loops: CDR1 SNHLY, CDR2 FYNNEI. DNA for the CDR3: TGTGCCAGCAATCCTCTAGCGGGGGAAGAGACCCAGTACTTC. It encodes CASNPLAGEETQYF.

The gene calls are TRBV4-1 and TRBJ2-7; D uncertain. Trimming took 0 bases from V and 0 from J, leaving 12 bases between them. This CDR3 spans 16 amino acids. CDR1 MGHRA and CDR2 YSYEKL come from the germline V gene. Here the CDR3 DNA reads TGCGCCAGCAGCCAAGAGCCCGACGGCCGCTCCTACGAGCAGTACTTC. Encoded protein: CASSQEPDGRSYEQYF.

CDR3 nucleotide sequence: TGTGCCAGCAGCTTGATACAGTCCTACGAGCAGTACTTC. As protein: CASSLIQSYEQYF. The chain has TRBV5-5 and TRBJ2-7, with D hard to call. V shed 1 base and J shed 1 base, with 6 bases lying between them. This CDR3 region has 13 residues. Germline values: CDR1 SGHKS, CDR2 YYEKEE (reference sequence).

The chain's CDR3 is CASTQTLGAVDEAFF. The CDR3 coding sequence is TGTGCCAGCACCCAGACCCTGGGGGCGGTTGATGAAGCTTTCTTT. The J gene is TRBJ1-1, the V gene TRBV7-6; weak D call: TRBD1 (6 bases). V lost 7 bases and J 7 bases, leaving 22 bases between the germline ends. The CDR3 covers 15 residues. The germline V gene encodes CDR1 SGHVS and CDR2 FNYEAQ.

The chain has TRBV7-9 and TRBJ2-2, with D maybe TRBD1 (5 bases). The CDR3 is 13 amino acids. CDR1 and CDR2 (germline): SEHNR, FQNEAQ (reference sequence). V lost 6 bases to trimming and J lost 4 bases, with 9 bases between them. Written as DNA, the CDR3 is TGTGCCAGCAGAAAAGGGGTCACCGGGGAGCTGTTTTTT. It codes for CASRKGVTGELFF.

The V and J genes are TRBV9 and TRBJ1-2; TRBD1 aligns across 8 bases. CDR1 and CDR2 from the germline V gene are SGDLS and YYNGEE. This CDR3 is built from 17 residues. With 4 bases clipped from V and 2 bases from J, the junction kept 13 bases outside the gene matches. CDR3 in DNA: TGTGCCAGCAGCATCCGGGACAGGCTAGATTTCAACTATGGCTACACCTTC. This sequence encodes CASSIRDRLDFNYGYTF.

The V call is TRBV9, the J call TRBJ2-7; the match to TRBD2 covers 9 bases. V lost 4 bases to trimming and J lost 0 bases; unmatched junction nucleotides: 5. This CDR3 is 15 amino acids long. Germline V gives CDR1 SGDLS, CDR2 YYNGEE. CDR3 sequence reads: CASSSDSGSSYEQYF. In nucleotides, the CDR3 is TGTGCCAGCAGCTCCGATAGCGGGAGCTCCTACGAGCAGTACTTC.

For the CDR3, the DNA is TGTGCCAGCAGCGGGGAGATGGGCCAAGAGACCCAGTACTTC. The encoded protein is CASSGEMGQETQYF. This chain connects TRBV7-9 to TRBJ2-5; the D gene is possibly TRBD2 (5 bases). V was pared by 5 bases and J by 1 base, with 11 bases between. In germline, CDR1 is SEHNR, CDR2 FQNEAQ (reference sequence). The CDR3 loop spans 14 amino acids.

The chain has TRBV27 and TRBJ1-6; D gene uncertain. V lost 6 bases, J lost 5 bases, and 11 bases lay in between. Germline-derived CDR1 and CDR2 are MNHEY and SMNVEV (reference sequence). This CDR3 spans 14 amino acids. The CDR3: CASSRLGHNSPLHF. The CDR3 coding sequence is TGTGCCAGCAGCCGTTTGGGCCATAATTCACCCCTCCACTTT.

Only one count was recorded for this clone. This chain connects TRBV30 to TRBJ2-7; perhaps TRBD2 as D (6 bases). Per germline, CDR1 GTSNPN and CDR2 SVGIG (reference sequence). This CDR3 contains 14 residues. Trimming removed 0 bases from V and 0 bases from J, with 9 bases in between. The CDR3 DNA reads as TGTGCCTGGAGTGTACTGCGGGGCTCCTACGAGCAGTACTTC. Its translation: CAWSVLRGSYEQYF.

CDR3 residues: CAWSPTGGAGEQYF. The CDR3, as DNA: TGTGCCTGGAGCCCGACCGGCGGGGCTGGAGAGCAGTACTTC. The chain has TRBV30 and TRBJ2-7; TRBD2 is a possible D gene (6 bases). CDR3 length: 14 residues. Germline loops: CDR1 GTSNPN, CDR2 SVGIG (reference sequence). V was cut by 3 bases and J by 7 bases, with 19 bases left in between.

With regard to this clone: Other DNA sequences from this sample encode an identical CDR3 as well. This chain joins TRBV27 and TRBJ2-7; D is possibly TRBD2 (6 bases). The germline V gene encodes CDR1 MNHEY and CDR2 SMNVEV (reference sequence). The CDR3 is made up of 13 amino acids. The ends were cut back, 3 bases at V and 7 bases at J, with 13 bases in the middle. The DNA for the CDR3 is TGTGCCAGCAGTTTGGAGGGAGTGGGGGAGCAGTACTTC. This codes for CASSLEGVGEQYF.

In regard to this clone: The sample has other DNA sequences that encode this CDR3 too. This chain joins TRBV6-5 and TRBJ2-5; the D gene is possibly TRBD2 (6 bases). This CDR3 region has 14 residues. Trimming shortened V by 0 bases and J by 5 bases, and 10 bases separated the two germline ends. CDR1 is MNHEY and CDR2 is SVGAGI in the germline V gene. The CDR3 DNA sequence: TGTGCCAGCAGTTACTCGGCGGGGTTGGAGACCCAGTACTTC. Its translation is CASSYSAGLETQYF.

As regards this clone: The same CDR3 arises from other DNA sequences in this sample as well. This chain uses TRBV6-1 with TRBJ2-7; D is ambiguous. The germline gives CDR1 MNHNS, CDR2 SASEGT. Between the trimmed V and J ends, which lost 2 bases and 0 bases, there was a span of 5 bases. CDR3 size: 13 residues. For the CDR3, the DNA is TGTGCCAGCAGTGAAAGGTCCTCCTACGAGCAGTACTTC. Its protein is CASSERSSYEQYF.

This chain links TRBV29-1 with TRBJ2-5, with a tentative D call TRBD2 (5 bases). CDR3 length equals 15 residues. Trimming left V 4 bases short and J 1 base short, with 16 bases between. Germline V gene lookup returns CDR1 SQVTM and CDR2 ANQGSEA. CDR3 loop: CSVVSSGSLQETQYF. DNA for the CDR3: TGCAGCGTTGTATCCAGCGGTTCTCTCCAAGAGACCCAGTACTTC.

V is TRBV5-6 and J is TRBJ2-7, with 7 positions matching TRBD1. This CDR3 has 12 amino acids. V was clipped by 4 bases and J by 6 bases; unmatched bases: 4. CDR1 and CDR2 (germline): SGHDT, YYEEEE. The CDR3 region is CASSSRGLEQYF. CDR3 bases: TGTGCCAGCAGCAGTAGGGGGCTCGAGCAGTACTTC.

V gene TRBV10-3 combines with J gene TRBJ1-1, with 8 bases fitting TRBD1. With V trimmed by 4 bases and J by 3 bases, 4 bases remained unmatched. Germline assignment: CDR1 ENHRY and CDR2 SYGVKD. The CDR3 is made up of 14 amino acids. The CDR3 DNA follows: TGTGCCATCAGTGCGGACAGGGCCTACACTGAAGCTTTCTTT. This codes for CAISADRAYTEAFF.